This entry lists 5 T cell receptor beta chains sequenced from one sample in a study of T cell responses to AZD1222 COVID-19 vaccine. Clones were sequenced by immunoSEQ multiplex PCR, and TCRdb holds only the in-frame ones, with some missing. The table shows more than 95,000 clones, with nearly 95% occurring only once. This specimen consisted of peripheral blood, obtained on day 0 of AZD1222 vaccination. The receptors were gathered from an adult in good health.

This chain joins TRBV7-9 and TRBJ2-1; 10 bases fit TRBD2. The CDR3 runs to 16 residues. The V gene end was trimmed by 5 bases and the J gene end by 8 bases; junction bases not matched to a gene: 12. Germline V CDR1 and CDR2: SEHNR, FQNEAQ (reference sequence). This CDR3 is CASSPDLLAGADEQFF. DNA for the CDR3: TGTGCCAGCAGCCCAGACCTGCTAGCGGGAGCAGATGAGCAGTTCTTC.

V usage is TRBV7-9 and J usage is TRBJ2-3; TRBD2 matches at 9 bases. CDR1 is SEHNR, CDR2 FQNEAQ, per germline (reference sequence). Losses at the gene ends were 3 bases for V and 1 base for J; bases not matched to a gene: 8. This CDR3 comprises 17 residues. CDR3 DNA: TGTGCCAGCAGCTTGGTCATAGCGGGAGCGGGCACAGATACGCAGTATTTT. Translated: CASSLVIAGAGTDTQYF.

The chain uses TRBV4-1 and TRBJ2-7; 7 bases are shared with TRBD1. Trimming at V came to 1 base and at J to 5 bases, leaving 2 bases not matched to a gene. CDR1 and CDR2 (germline): MGHRA, YSYEKL. The CDR3 has 13 residues. The DNA for the CDR3 is TGCGCCAGCAGCCAAGTCACAGGGGACGAGCAGTACTTC. Translation gives CASSQVTGDEQYF.

The chain has TRBV27 and TRBJ2-1; TRBD2 might be the D (6 bases). Germline loops: CDR1 MNHEY, CDR2 SMNVEV (reference sequence). The CDR3 extends over 13 amino acids. Deletions cut 9 bases from V and 4 bases from J, with 13 bases between. CDR3 residues: CASRPGDYNEQFF. DNA for the CDR3: TGTGCCAGTCGACCGGGAGATTACAATGAGCAGTTCTTC.

The chain combines TRBV28 with TRBJ2-2; the D is unclear. Germline CDR1 MDHEN, CDR2 SYDVKM. The CDR3 is 13 amino acids. The germline V and J ends were trimmed by 5 bases and 6 bases, with 10 bases remaining between them. CDR3: CASSPPGSGELFF. The CDR3 nucleotides read TGTGCCAGCAGTCCGCCTGGGTCCGGGGAGCTGTTTTTT.